Sequencing of this TCR beta chain was carried out in a study of regulatory T cells in long-lasting Graves disease. Study conclusions and caveats: There was favoring of TRBV28, TRBJ1-2 and TRBJ2-5 in persistent disease.

Arm-PCR of CDR3 regions and iRepertoire HTBI primers were used to build TCR beta libraries. TCRdb re-called the multiplex PCR reads through MiXCR, storing one row per CDR3 protein. Here the sample spans about 420,000 distinct CDR3 sequences, roughly 17% being singletons. This clonotype was seen many times. As yet, its antigen is unknown. Time point of the sample: newly diagnosed GD, antithyroid drugs for less than 3 months. RNA isolated from PBMCs was used to make the TCR library. CDR1 MDHEN and CDR2 SYDVKM come from the germline V gene. CDR3 length equals 19 residues. With V trimmed by 6 bases and J by 2 bases, 13 bases remained unmatched. A further study also used this sample, focusing on T cells in Graves' hyperthyroidism and ophthalmopathy.

The V call is TRBV28, the J call TRBJ2-3; 14 nucleotides match TRBD2. The receptor was isolated from a woman aged 18-35 years with Graves disease. This specimen was peripheral blood mononuclear cells (PBMCs), taken at new diagnosis, from a patient treated with antithyroid drugs. In DNA, the CDR3 is TGTGCCAGCAGCTCCGGGACTAGCGGGAGAGTGGGCCTCACAGATACGCAGTATTTT. This sequence encodes CASSSGTSGRVGLTDTQYF.